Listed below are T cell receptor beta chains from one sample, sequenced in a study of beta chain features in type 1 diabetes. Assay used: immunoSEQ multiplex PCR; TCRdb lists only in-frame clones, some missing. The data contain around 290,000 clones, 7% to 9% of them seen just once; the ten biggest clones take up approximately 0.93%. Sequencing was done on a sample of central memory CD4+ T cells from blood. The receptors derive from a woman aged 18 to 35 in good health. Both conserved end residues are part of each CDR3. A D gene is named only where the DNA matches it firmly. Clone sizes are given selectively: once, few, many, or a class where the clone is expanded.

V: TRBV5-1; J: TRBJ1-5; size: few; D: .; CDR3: CASSLGADQPQHF; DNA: TGCGCCAGCAGCTTGGGGGCAGACCAGCCCCAGCATTTT
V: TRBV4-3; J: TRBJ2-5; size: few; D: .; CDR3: CASSQDWGETQYF; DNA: TGCGCCAGCAGCCAAGATTGGGGGGAGACCCAGTACTTC
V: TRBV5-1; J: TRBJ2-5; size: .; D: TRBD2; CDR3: CASSGGSGGGETQYF; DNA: TGCGCCAGCAGCGGCGGCAGCGGGGGAGGAGAGACCCAGTACTTC
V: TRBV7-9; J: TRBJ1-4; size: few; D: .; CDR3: CASSNSAFEKLFF; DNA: TGTGCTAGCAGTAACTCGGCTTTCGAAAAACTGTTTTTT
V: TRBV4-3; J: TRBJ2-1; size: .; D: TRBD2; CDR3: CASSLSGTLYNEQFF; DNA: TGCGCCAGCAGCCTTAGCGGGACCCTCTACAATGAGCAGTTCTTC
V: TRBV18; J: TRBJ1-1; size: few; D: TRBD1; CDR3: CASSPGPQGARTEAFF; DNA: TGTGCCAGCTCACCGGGGCCACAGGGGGCGCGGACTGAAGCTTTCTTT
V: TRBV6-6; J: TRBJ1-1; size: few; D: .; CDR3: CASSYSGFGTEAFF; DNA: TGTGCCAGCAGTTACTCGGGGTTTGGCACTGAAGCTTTCTTT
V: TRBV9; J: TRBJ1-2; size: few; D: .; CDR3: CASSAGYGYTF; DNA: TGTGCCAGCAGTGCCGGGTATGGCTACACCTTC
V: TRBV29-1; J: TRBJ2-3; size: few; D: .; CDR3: CSVGADTQYF; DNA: TGCAGCGTTGGCGCAGATACGCAGTATTTT
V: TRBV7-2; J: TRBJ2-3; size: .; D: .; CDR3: CASSLLAGYDTQYF; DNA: TGTGCCAGCAGCCTACTAGCCGGGTATGATACGCAGTATTTT
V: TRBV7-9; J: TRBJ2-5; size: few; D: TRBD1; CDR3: CASSPLPLMGQGQETQYF; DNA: TGTGCCAGCAGCCCCTTGCCCCTTATGGGACAGGGGCAAGAGACCCAGTACTTC
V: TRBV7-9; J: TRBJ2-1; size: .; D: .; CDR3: CASSLERSSRFF; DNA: TGTGCCAGCAGCTTAGAAAGGTCTTCGAGGTTCTTC
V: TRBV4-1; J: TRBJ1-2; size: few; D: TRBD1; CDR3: CASSQTDRKSNYGYTF; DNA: TGCGCCAGCAGCCAAACGGACAGGAAGTCTAACTATGGCTACACCTTC
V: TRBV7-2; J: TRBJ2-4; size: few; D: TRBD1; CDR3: CASSSGQGGKNIQYF; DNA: TGTGCCAGCAGCTCGGGACAGGGAGGCAAAAACATTCAGTACTTC
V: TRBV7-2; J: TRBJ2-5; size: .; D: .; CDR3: CASSLLQGGETQYF; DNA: TGTGCCAGCAGCTTATTACAGGGAGGCGAGACCCAGTACTTC
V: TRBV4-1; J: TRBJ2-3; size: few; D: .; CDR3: CASSHSTTGTDTQYF; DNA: TGCGCCAGCAGCCATTCAACGACTGGTACAGATACGCAGTATTTT
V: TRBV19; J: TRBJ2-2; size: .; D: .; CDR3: CATRSNWNTGELFF; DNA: TGTGCCACTCGAAGTAATTGGAACACCGGGGAGCTGTTTTTT
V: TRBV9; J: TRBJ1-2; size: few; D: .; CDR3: CASSRLQESNYGYTF; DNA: TGTGCCAGCAGCAGACTCCAGGAGTCTAACTATGGCTACACCTTC
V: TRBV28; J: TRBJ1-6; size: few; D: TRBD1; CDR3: CASSSPRTGNNSPLHF; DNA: TGTGCCAGCAGTTCCCCCCGGACAGGCAATAATTCACCCCTCCACTTT
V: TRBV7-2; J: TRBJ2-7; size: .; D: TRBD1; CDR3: CASNRPGQGSYEQYF; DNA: TGTGCCAGCAACAGACCGGGACAGGGTTCCTACGAGCAGTACTTC
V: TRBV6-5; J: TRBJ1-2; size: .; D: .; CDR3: CASSYSSFGGYTF; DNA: TGTGCCAGCAGTTACTCGAGTTTTGGCGGCTACACCTTC
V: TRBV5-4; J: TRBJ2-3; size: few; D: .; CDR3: CASSLEAGRRTDTQYF; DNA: TGTGCCAGCAGCTTGGAGGCAGGGCGGAGGACAGATACGCAGTATTTT
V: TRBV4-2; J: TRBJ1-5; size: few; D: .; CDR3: CASSPNAPGLNQPQHF; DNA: TGTGCCAGCAGCCCCAACGCTCCTGGCCTCAATCAGCCCCAGCATTTT
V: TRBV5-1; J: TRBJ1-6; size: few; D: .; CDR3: CASSFTGSSYNSPLHF; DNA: TGCGCCAGCAGCTTCACGGGGAGCTCCTATAATTCACCCCTCCACTTT
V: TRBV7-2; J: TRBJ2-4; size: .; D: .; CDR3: CASTQELVENIQYF; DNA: TGTGCCAGCACCCAAGAGTTAGTTGAAAACATTCAGTACTTC
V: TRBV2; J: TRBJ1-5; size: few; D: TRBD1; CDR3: CASREEQGEGQPQHF; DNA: TGTGCCAGCAGGGAAGAACAGGGGGAGGGTCAGCCCCAGCATTTT
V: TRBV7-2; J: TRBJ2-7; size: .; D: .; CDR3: CASSLEFGGYEQYF; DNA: TGTGCCAGCAGCTTAGAGTTCGGGGGCTACGAGCAGTACTTC
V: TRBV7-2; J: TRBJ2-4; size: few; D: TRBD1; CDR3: CASSLGQGAGNIQYF; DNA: TGTGCCAGCAGCCTGGGACAGGGGGCTGGAAACATTCAGTACTTC
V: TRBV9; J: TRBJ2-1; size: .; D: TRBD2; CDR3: CASSVVASGGAIVHEQFF; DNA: TGTGCCAGCAGCGTAGTGGCTAGCGGGGGGGCCATTGTCCATGAGCAGTTCTTC
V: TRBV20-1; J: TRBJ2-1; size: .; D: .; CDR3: CSAIVNNEQFF; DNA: TGCAGTGCTATAGTTAACAATGAGCAGTTCTTC
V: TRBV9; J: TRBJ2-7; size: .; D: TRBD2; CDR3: CASSVAPIGTSGRSYEQYF; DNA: TGTGCCAGCAGCGTAGCTCCGATTGGGACTAGCGGGAGGAGCTACGAGCAGTACTTC
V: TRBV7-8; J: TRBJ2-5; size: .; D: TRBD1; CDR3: CASSPGQGIQTQYF; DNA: TGTGCCAGCAGCCCGGGACAGGGGATTCAGACCCAGTACTTC
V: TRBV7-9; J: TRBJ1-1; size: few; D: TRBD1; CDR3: CASRQGGNEAFF; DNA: TGTGCCAGCCGCCAGGGGGGGAATGAAGCTTTCTTT